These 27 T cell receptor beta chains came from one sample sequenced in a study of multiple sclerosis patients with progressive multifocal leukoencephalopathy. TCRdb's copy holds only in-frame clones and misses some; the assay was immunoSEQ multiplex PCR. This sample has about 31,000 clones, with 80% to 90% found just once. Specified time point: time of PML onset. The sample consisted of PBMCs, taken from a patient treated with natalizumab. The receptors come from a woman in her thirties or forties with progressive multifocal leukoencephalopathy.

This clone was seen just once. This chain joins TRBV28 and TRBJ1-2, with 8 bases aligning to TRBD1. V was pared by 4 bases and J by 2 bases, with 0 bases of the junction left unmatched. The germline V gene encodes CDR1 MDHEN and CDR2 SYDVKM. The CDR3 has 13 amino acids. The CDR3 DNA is TGTGCCAGCAGTTGGGACAGGAACTATGGCTACACCTTC. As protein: CASSWDRNYGYTF.

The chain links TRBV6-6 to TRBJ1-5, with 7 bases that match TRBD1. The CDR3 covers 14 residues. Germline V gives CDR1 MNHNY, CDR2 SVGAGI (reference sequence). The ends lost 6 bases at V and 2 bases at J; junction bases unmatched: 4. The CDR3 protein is CASSLGQGNQPQHF. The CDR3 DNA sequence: TGTGCCAGCAGCTTAGGACAGGGCAATCAGCCCCAGCATTTT.

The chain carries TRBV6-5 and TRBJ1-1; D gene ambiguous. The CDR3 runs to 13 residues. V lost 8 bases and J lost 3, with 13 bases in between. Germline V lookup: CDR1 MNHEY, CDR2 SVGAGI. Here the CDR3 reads CASSVREYTEAFF. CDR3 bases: TGTGCCAGCTCGGTAAGAGAGTACACTGAAGCTTTCTTT.

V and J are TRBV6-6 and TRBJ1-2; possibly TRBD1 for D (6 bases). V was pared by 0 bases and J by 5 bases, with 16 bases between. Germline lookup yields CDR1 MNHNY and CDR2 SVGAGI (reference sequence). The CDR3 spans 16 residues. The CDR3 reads CASSYSTGGPDYGYTF. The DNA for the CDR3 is TGTGCCAGCAGTTACTCGACCGGGGGGCCAGATTATGGCTACACCTTC.

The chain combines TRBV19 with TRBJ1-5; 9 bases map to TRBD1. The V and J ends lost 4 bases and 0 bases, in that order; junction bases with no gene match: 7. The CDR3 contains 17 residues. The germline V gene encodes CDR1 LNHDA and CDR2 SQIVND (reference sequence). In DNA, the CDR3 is TGTGCCAGTAGTAGAGCGGACAGGGGATATAGCAATCAGCCCCAGCATTTT. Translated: CASSRADRGYSNQPQHF.

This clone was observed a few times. In DNA form, the CDR3 reads TGTGCCAGCAGTGAACGGGCTCTCACAGATACGCAGTATTTT. Amino acids: CASSERALTDTQYF. The chain uses TRBV6-1 and TRBJ2-3; D uncertain. The CDR3 has 14 residues. Trimming took off 2 bases at V and 2 bases at J, with 8 bases between the two ends. Germline loops: CDR1 MNHNS, CDR2 SASEGT.

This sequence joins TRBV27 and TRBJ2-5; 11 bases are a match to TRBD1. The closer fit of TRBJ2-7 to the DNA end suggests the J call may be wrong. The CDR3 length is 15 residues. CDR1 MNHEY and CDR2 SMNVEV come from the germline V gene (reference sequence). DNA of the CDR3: TGTGCCAGCAGTACTGGGACAGGGGGAGATTACGAGCAGTACTTC. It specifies CASSTGTGGDYEQYF.

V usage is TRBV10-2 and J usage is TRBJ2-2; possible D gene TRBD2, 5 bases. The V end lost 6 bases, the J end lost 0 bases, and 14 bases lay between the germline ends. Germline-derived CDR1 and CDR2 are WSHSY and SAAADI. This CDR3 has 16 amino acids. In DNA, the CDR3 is TGCGCCAGCAGCTTGGGAGCAGTTGCGAACACCGGGGAGCTGTTTTTT. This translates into CASSLGAVANTGELFF.

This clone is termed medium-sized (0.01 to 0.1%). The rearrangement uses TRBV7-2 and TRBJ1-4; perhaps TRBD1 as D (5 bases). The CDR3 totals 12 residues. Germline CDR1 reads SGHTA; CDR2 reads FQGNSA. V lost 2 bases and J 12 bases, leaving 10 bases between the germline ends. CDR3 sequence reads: CASSLRLGELFF. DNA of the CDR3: TGTGCCAGCAGCTTACGGCTGGGGGAACTGTTTTTT.

CDR3 nucleotide sequence: TGTGCCAGCATCCCCGACAGTATGAACACTGAAGCTTTCTTT. Translating gives CASIPDSMNTEAFF. The chain employs TRBV19 and TRBJ1-1; TRBD1 might be the D (5 bases). The germline CDR1 and CDR2 sequences are LNHDA and SQIVND (reference sequence). The CDR3 contains 14 residues. Trimming left V 9 bases short and J 0 bases short, with 14 bases between. Full variable domain (missing parts from reference TRBV19 and TRBJ1-1): DGGITQSPKYLFRKEGQNVTLSCEQNLNHDAMYWYRQDPGQGLRLIYYSQIVNDFQKGDIAEGYSVSREKKESFPLTVTSAQKNPTAFYLCASIPDSMNTEAFFGQGTRLTVV.

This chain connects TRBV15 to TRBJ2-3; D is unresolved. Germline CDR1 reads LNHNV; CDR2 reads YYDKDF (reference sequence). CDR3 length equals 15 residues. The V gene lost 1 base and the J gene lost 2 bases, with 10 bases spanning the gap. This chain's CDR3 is CATSRVGSFTDTQYF. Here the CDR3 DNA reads TGTGCCACCAGCAGAGTGGGCAGTTTCACAGATACGCAGTATTTT.

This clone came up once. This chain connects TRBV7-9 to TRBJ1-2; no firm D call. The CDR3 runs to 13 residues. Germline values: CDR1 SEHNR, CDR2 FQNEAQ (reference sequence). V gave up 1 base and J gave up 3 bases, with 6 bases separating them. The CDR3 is CASSLVGHYGYTF. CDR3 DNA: TGTGCCAGCAGCTTAGTTGGACACTATGGCTACACCTTC.

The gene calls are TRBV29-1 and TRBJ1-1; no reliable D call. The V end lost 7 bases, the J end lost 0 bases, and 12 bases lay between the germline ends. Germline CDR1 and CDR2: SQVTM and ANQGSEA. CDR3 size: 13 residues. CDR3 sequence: CSAKDGLNTEAFF. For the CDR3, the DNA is TGCAGCGCTAAGGACGGGCTGAACACTGAAGCTTTCTTT.

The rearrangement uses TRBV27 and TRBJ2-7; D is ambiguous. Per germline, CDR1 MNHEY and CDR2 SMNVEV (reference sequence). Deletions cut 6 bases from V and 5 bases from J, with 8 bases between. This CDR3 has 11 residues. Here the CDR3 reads CASSLGHEQYF. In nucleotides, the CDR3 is TGTGCCAGCAGCTTAGGCCACGAGCAGTACTTC.

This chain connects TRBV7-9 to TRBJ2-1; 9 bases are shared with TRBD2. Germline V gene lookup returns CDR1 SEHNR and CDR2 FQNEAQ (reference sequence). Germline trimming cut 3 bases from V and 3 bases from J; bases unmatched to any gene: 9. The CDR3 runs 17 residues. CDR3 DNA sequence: TGTGCCAGCAGCTTGCCGACTAGCGGTGTCATCTACAATGAGCAGTTCTTC. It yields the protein CASSLPTSGVIYNEQFF.

CDR3 sequence: CASSPTGAGGQPQHF. DNA for the CDR3: TGTGCCAGCAGCCCTACGGGGGCGGGAGGTCAGCCCCAGCATTTT. V gene TRBV7-2 combines with J gene TRBJ1-5, with D maybe TRBD1 (6 bases). Trimming stripped 5 bases from V and 6 bases from J, with 17 bases between. This CDR3 has 15 residues. The germline V gene encodes CDR1 SGHTA and CDR2 FQGNSA.

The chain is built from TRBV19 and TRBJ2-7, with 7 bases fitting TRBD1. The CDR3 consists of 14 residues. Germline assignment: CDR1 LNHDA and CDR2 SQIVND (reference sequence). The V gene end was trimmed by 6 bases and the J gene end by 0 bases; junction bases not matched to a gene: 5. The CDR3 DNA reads TGTGCCAGTAGCTCCGGGACAGCCTCCTACGAGCAGTACTTC. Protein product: CASSSGTASYEQYF.

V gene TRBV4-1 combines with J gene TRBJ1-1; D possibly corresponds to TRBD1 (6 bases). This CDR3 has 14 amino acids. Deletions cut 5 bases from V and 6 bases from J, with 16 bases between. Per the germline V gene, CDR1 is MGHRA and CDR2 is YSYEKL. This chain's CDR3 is CASSSEGGYAEAFF. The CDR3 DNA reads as TGCGCCAGCAGCTCGGAAGGGGGATACGCTGAAGCTTTCTTT.

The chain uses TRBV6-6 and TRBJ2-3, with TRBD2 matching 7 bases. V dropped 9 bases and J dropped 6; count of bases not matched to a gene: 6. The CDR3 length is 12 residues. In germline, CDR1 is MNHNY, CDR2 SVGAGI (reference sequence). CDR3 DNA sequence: TGTGCCAGTGGGGGGGGTCCCGATACGCAGTATTTT. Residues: CASGGGPDTQYF.

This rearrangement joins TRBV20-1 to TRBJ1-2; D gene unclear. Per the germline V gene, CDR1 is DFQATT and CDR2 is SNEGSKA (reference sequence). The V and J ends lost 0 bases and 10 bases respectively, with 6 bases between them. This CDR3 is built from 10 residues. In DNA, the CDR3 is TGCAGTGCTAGAGATGAGTACTACACCTTC. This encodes CSARDEYYTF.

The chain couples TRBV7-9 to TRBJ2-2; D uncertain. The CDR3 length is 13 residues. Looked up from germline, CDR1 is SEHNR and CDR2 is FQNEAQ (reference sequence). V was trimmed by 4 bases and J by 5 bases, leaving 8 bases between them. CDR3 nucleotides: TGTGCCAGCAGCTCCCTTGCGACCGGGGAGCTGTTTTTT. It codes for CASSSLATGELFF.

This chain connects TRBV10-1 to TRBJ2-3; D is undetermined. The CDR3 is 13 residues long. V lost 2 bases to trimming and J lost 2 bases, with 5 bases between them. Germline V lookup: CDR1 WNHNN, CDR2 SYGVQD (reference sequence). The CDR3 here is CASSESTTDTQYF. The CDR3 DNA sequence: TGCGCCAGCAGTGAGAGCACCACAGATACGCAGTATTTT.

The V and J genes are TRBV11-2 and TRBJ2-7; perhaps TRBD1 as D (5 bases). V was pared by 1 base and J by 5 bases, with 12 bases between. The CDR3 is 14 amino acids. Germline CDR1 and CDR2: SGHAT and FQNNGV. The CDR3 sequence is CASSLGRGVNEQYF. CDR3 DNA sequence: TGTGCCAGCAGCTTAGGTAGGGGTGTGAACGAGCAGTACTTC.

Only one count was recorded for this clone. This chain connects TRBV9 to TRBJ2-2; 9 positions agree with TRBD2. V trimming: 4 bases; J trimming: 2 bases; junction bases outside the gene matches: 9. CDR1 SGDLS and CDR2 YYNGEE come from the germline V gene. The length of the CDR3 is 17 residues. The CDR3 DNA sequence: TGTGCCAGCAGCCCCCCCGGACTAGCGTCTAACACCGGGGAGCTGTTTTTT. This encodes CASSPPGLASNTGELFF.

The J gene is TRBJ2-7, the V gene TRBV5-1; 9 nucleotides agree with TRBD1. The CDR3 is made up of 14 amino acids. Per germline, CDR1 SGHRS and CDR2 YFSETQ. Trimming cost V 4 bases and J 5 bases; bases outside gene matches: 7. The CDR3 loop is CASSRRDREDEQYF. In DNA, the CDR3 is TGCGCCAGCAGCCGTCGGGACAGGGAGGACGAGCAGTACTTC.

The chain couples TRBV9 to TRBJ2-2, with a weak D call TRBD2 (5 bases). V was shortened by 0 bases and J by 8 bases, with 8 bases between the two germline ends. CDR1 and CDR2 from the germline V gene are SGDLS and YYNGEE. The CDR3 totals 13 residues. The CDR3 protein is CASSVGSGGELFF. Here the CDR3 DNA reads TGTGCCAGCAGCGTAGGGTCGGGAGGGGAGCTGTTTTTT.

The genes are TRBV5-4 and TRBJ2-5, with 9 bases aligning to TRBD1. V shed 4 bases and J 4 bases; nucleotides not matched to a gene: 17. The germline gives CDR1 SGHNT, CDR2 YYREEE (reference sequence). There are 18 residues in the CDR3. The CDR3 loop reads CASSGGTGGMGDGETQYF. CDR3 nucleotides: TGTGCCAGCAGCGGTGGTACAGGGGGCATGGGGGACGGAGAGACCCAGTACTTC.